One sample yielded the 20 T cell receptor beta chains listed below, sequenced in a study of blood T cell repertoires in COVID-19 (dated by TCRdb to the early 2020s). The protocol used for the library was the immunoSEQ multiplex PCR assay. TCRdb took over this immuneACCESS table, retaining in-frame rearrangements with V and J assigned. Such tables are incomplete; in checked studies, under half of the missing clones stem from an unresolved V gene, and the remainder is unexplained. The sample includes about 68,000 clones, with roughly nine tenths observed a single time. Jointly, the top ten make up 2.5% to 3% of the sample. Sequencing was performed on peripheral blood. Receptors were obtained from a man aged 45 to 65 with acute or convalescent COVID-19.

The chain uses TRBV10-3 and TRBJ2-1; 8 nucleotides align to TRBD2. The CDR3 extends over 14 amino acids. Germline trimming cut 3 bases from V and 3 bases from J; bases unmatched to any gene: 1. Germline V gene lookup returns CDR1 ENHRY and CDR2 SYGVKD. DNA of the CDR3: TGTGCCATCAGTGACACTAGCGGCTACAATGAGCAGTTCTTC. It yields the protein CAISDTSGYNEQFF.

The rearrangement uses TRBV19 and TRBJ1-2; tentatively, D is TRBD1 (6 bases). The CDR3 contains 13 residues. Trimming left V 7 bases short and J 14 bases short, with 23 bases between. Germline V gives CDR1 LNHDA, CDR2 SQIVND (reference sequence). For the CDR3, the DNA is TGTGCCAGTAAGGCCCCGGGGGGCCGGGTTGATACCTTC. It codes for CASKAPGGRVDTF. The full variable domain, in which reference TRBV19 and TRBJ1-2 provide the parts outside the CDR3, is DGGITQSPKYLFRKEGQNVTLSCEQNLNHDAMYWYRQDPGQGLRLIYYSQIVNDFQKGDIAEGYSVSREKKESFPLTVTSAQKNPTAFYLCASKAPGGRVDTFGSGTRLTVV.

The V call is TRBV5-4, the J call TRBJ1-2; D perhaps matches TRBD1 (6 bases). Trimming removed 5 bases at V and 4 bases at J, with 12 bases between. Germline CDR1 and CDR2: SGHNT and YYREEE (reference sequence). CDR3 length: 13 residues. The CDR3 nucleotides are TGTGCCAGCAGACCAGACAGGTCCTATGGCTACACCTTC. Encoded protein: CASRPDRSYGYTF.

The chain employs TRBV27 and TRBJ1-1, with no clear D. The CDR3 is 17 residues long. V shed 7 bases and J shed 3 bases, with 24 bases lying between them. Germline CDR1 and CDR2: MNHEY and SMNVEV (reference sequence). The CDR3 DNA sequence: TGTGCCAGCACCTTATCCGCCCGTCCGGGGTTGCACACTGAAGCTTTCTTT. Encoded protein: CASTLSARPGLHTEAFF.

The chain has TRBV30 and TRBJ2-3; D possibly corresponds to TRBD2 (6 bases). CDR1 and CDR2 from the germline V gene are GTSNPN and SVGIG (reference sequence). This CDR3 region has 15 residues. V was shortened by 3 bases and J by 0 bases, with 13 bases between the two germline ends. The DNA of the CDR3 is TGTGCCTGGAGCGTAAAGCGGGCTAGCACAGATACGCAGTATTTT. Its protein product is CAWSVKRASTDTQYF.

The chain links TRBV10-3 to TRBJ1-5; 8 bases agree with TRBD1. The CDR3 has 15 amino acids. V was pared by 10 bases and J by 0 bases, with 8 bases of the junction left unmatched. CDR1 is ENHRY, CDR2 SYGVKD, per germline. The CDR3 here is CASRPGTGSNQPQHF. The CDR3 DNA reads as TGTGCCAGCCGCCCGGGGACAGGTAGCAATCAGCCCCAGCATTTT.

The J gene is TRBJ2-5, the V gene TRBV5-1, with TRBD2 identical over 10 bases. V was clipped by 0 bases and J by 7 bases; unmatched bases: 9. Germline V gives CDR1 SGHRS, CDR2 YFSETQ. The CDR3 loop spans 16 amino acids. As DNA, the CDR3 is TGCGCCAGCAGCTTGGTGTCTAGCGGGAGTGGGGGGACCCAGTACTTC. Residues: CASSLVSSGSGGTQYF.

The count of this clone is one. CDR3 loop: CASSLELAGVLEQYF. DNA of the CDR3: TGTGCCAGCAGCTTAGAGCTCGCGGGAGTACTCGAGCAGTACTTC. V is TRBV11-2 and J is TRBJ2-7; 7 bases line up with TRBD2. The CDR3 covers 15 residues. Trimming at V came to 0 bases and at J to 6 bases, leaving 8 bases not matched to a gene. Germline V gene sequence: CDR1 SGHAT, CDR2 FQNNGV.

The chain combines TRBV14 with TRBJ2-7; unclear D gene. Trimming removed 0 bases from V and 3 bases from J, with 15 bases in between. Germline CDR1 SGHDN, CDR2 FVKESK. CDR3 length: 16 residues. In DNA, the CDR3 is TGTGCCAGCAGCCAAGATCGTACTGCCCGAGGCTACGAGCAGTACTTC. Its protein product is CASSQDRTARGYEQYF. Variable domain in full (rest from reference TRBV14 and TRBJ2-7): EAGVTQFPSHSVIEKGQTVTLRCDPISGHDNLYWYRRVMGKEIKFLLHFVKESKQDESGMPNNRFLAERTGGTYSTLKVQPAELEDSGVYFCASSQDRTARGYEQYFGPGTRLTVT.

The V gene is TRBV24-1, the J gene TRBJ2-1, with D maybe TRBD2 (7 bases). Between the trimmed V and J ends, which lost 0 bases and 7 bases, there was a span of 15 bases. Germline CDR1 reads KGHDR; CDR2 reads SFDVKD. This CDR3 contains 16 residues. CDR3 sequence reads: CATSDLNARGRNEQFF. CDR3 nucleotide sequence: TGTGCCACCAGTGATTTGAACGCGCGGGGGCGGAATGAGCAGTTCTTC.

This rearrangement joins TRBV12-2 to TRBJ1-1; the DNA was not used to check the table's D call, TRBD1. TRBV12-2 is marked as a pseudogene. CDR3 size: 16 residues. CDR3 amino acids: CASRFRQGAGGTEAFF. The DNA for the CDR3 is TGTGCAAGTCGCTTTCGACAGGGGGCCGGGGGCACTGAAGCTTTCTTT.

CDR3 region: CASSRTGLAGGSADTQYF. Written as DNA, the CDR3 is TGTGCCAGCAGCCGAACGGGACTAGCGGGGGGAAGCGCAGATACGCAGTATTTT. The chain links TRBV4-2 to TRBJ2-3; TRBD2 matches at 15 bases. This CDR3 region has 18 residues. With 4 bases clipped from V and 4 bases from J, the junction kept 9 bases outside the gene matches. Germline V CDR1 and CDR2: LGHNA, YNFKEQ.

The rearrangement uses TRBV6-5 and TRBJ1-4; tentative D call: TRBD1 (5 bases). Germline V gene lookup returns CDR1 MNHEY and CDR2 SVGAGI. This CDR3 is built from 14 residues. The V end was cut by 2 bases, the J end by 3 bases, with 7 bases between. For the CDR3, the DNA is TGTGCCAGCAGTTACGGGGGGGCTAATGAAAAACTGTTTTTT. This gives the protein CASSYGGANEKLFF.

CDR3 amino acids: CASSWTSGMGNIQYF. The CDR3 nucleotides are TGTGCCAGCAGTTGGACTAGCGGCATGGGAAACATTCAGTACTTC. This chain uses TRBV28 with TRBJ2-4, with 10 nucleotides matching TRBD2. V was pared by 4 bases and J by 6 bases, with 6 bases of the junction left unmatched. CDR1 and CDR2 from the germline V gene are MDHEN and SYDVKM. This CDR3 comprises 15 residues. Full variable domain (rest looked up from reference TRBV28 and TRBJ2-4): DVKVTQSSRYLVKRTGEKVFLECVQDMDHENMFWYRQDPGLGLRLIYFSYDVKMKEKGDIPEGYSVSREKKERFSLILESASTNQTSMYLCASSWTSGMGNIQYFGAGTRLSVL.

Written as DNA, the CDR3 is TGTGCCAGCAGTGGACAGAAATATAGCAATCAGCCCCAGCATTTT. Its translation is CASSGQKYSNQPQHF. V usage is TRBV25-1 and J usage is TRBJ1-5; a weak D match, TRBD1 (5 bases). The CDR3 covers 15 residues. Trimming shortened V by 4 bases and J by 0 bases, and 10 bases separated the two germline ends. CDR1 and CDR2 from the germline V gene are MGHDK and SYGVNS.

This chain joins TRBV5-1 and TRBJ1-4; perhaps TRBD1 as D (5 bases). Germline V lookup: CDR1 SGHRS, CDR2 YFSETQ. Deletions cut 1 base from V and 1 base from J, with 14 bases between. The CDR3 has 17 residues. The CDR3 is CASSLSGGYGTNEKLFF. The CDR3 DNA follows: TGCGCCAGCAGCTTGTCGGGGGGGTACGGAACTAATGAAAAACTGTTTTTT.

In this sample, this clone turned up once. The rearrangement joins TRBV28 to TRBJ2-2; 7 positions match TRBD2. V lost 2 bases and J lost 2; bases outside the gene matches: 2. CDR3 size: 15 residues. Germline loops: CDR1 MDHEN, CDR2 SYDVKM. CDR3 protein: CASSLGGVNTGELFF. The DNA for the CDR3 is TGTGCCAGCAGTTTAGGGGGGGTCAACACCGGGGAGCTGTTTTTT.

This clone has only a few counts. This sequence joins TRBV4-2 and TRBJ2-1; maybe TRBD2 (6 bases). The ends were cut back, 1 base at V and 4 bases at J, with 14 bases in the middle. Germline lookup yields CDR1 LGHNA and CDR2 YNFKEQ. CDR3 length equals 16 residues. DNA for the CDR3: TGTGCCAGCAGCCAAGGGGTGGGGGGACCGTACAATGAGCAGTTCTTC. Amino acid sequence: CASSQGVGGPYNEQFF.

This chain joins TRBV4-2 and TRBJ2-2; TRBD2 aligns across 15 bases. The CDR3 has 19 residues. Trimming cost V 2 bases and J 5 bases; bases outside gene matches: 9. The germline V gene encodes CDR1 LGHNA and CDR2 YNFKEQ. CDR3 nucleotides: TGTGCCAGCAGCCAAAAAGGACTAGCGGGAGGGGGAGGGACCGGGGAGCTGTTTTTT. Translating it yields CASSQKGLAGGGGTGELFF.

The J gene is TRBJ2-5, the V gene TRBV11-2, with 7 bases lining up with TRBD2. The V and J ends lost 5 bases and 0 bases, in that order; junction bases with no gene match: 6. This CDR3 contains 15 residues. Per germline, CDR1 SGHAT and CDR2 FQNNGV. The CDR3 sequence: CASSPGGWYQETQYF. The CDR3 nucleotides read TGTGCCAGCAGCCCCGGGGGGTGGTACCAAGAGACCCAGTACTTC.